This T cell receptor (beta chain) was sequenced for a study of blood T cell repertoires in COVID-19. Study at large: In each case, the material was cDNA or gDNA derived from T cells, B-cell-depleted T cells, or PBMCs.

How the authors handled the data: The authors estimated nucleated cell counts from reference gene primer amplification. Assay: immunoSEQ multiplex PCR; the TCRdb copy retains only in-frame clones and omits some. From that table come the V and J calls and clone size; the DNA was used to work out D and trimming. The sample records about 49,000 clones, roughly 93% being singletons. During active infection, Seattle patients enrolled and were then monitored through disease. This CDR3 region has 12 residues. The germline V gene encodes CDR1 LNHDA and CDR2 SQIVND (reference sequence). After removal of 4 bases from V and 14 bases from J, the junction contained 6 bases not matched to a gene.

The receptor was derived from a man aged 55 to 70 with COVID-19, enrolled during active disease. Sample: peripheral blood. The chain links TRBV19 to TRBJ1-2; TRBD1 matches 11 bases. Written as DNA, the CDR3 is TGTGCCAGTAGTAATTCGGACAGGGGGCTGACCTTC. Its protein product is CASSNSDRGLTF. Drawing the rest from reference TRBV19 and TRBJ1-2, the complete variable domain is DGGITQSPKYLFRKEGQNVTLSCEQNLNHDAMYWYRQDPGQGLRLIYYSQIVNDFQKGDIAEGYSVSREKKESFPLTVTSAQKNPTAFYLCASSNSDRGLTFGSGTRLTVV.